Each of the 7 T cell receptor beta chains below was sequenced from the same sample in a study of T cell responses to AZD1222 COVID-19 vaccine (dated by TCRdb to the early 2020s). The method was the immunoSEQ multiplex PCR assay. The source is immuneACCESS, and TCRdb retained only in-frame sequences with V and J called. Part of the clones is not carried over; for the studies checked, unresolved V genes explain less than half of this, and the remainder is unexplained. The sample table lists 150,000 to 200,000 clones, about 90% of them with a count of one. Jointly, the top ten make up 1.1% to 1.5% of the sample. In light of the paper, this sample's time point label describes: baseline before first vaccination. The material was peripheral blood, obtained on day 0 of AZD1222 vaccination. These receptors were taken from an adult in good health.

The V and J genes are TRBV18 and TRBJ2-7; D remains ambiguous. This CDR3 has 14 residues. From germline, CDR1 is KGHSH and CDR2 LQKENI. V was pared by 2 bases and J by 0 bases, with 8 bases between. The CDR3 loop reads CASSPGTYSYEQYF. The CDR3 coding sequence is TGTGCCAGCTCACCAGGAACGTACTCCTACGAGCAGTACTTC.

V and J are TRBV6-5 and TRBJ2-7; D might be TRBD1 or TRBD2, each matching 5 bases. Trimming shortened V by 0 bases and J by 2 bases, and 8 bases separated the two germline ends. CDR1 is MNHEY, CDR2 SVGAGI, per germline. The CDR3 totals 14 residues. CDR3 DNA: TGTGCCAGCAGTTACTCGGGACCAACCTACGAGCAGTACTTC. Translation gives CASSYSGPTYEQYF.

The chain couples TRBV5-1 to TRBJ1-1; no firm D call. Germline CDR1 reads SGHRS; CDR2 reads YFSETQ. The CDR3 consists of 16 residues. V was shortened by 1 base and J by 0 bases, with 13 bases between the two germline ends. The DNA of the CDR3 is TGCGCCAGCAGCTTGCGGGTCCAGGAAATGAACACTGAAGCTTTCTTT. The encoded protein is CASSLRVQEMNTEAFF.

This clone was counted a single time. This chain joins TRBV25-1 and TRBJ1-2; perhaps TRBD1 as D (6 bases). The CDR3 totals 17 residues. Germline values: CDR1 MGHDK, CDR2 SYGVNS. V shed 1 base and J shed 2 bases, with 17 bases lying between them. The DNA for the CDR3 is TGTGCCAGCAGTGAATCTCCCCGTGGGGGGCAGAACTATGGCTACACCTTC. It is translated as CASSESPRGGQNYGYTF.

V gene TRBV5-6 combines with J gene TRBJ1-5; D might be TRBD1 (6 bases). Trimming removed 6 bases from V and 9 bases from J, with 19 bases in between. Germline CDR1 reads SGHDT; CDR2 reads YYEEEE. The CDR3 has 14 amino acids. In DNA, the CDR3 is TGTGCCAGCACCTCGAATGGGGGGCTGGGGCCCCAGCATTTT. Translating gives CASTSNGGLGPQHF. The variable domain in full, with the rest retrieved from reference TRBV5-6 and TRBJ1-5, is DAGVTQSPTHLIKTRGQQVTLRCSPKSGHDTVSWYQQALGQGPQFIFQYYEEEERQRGNFPDRFSGHQFPNYSSELNVNALLLGDSALYLCASTSNGGLGPQHFGDGTRLSIL.

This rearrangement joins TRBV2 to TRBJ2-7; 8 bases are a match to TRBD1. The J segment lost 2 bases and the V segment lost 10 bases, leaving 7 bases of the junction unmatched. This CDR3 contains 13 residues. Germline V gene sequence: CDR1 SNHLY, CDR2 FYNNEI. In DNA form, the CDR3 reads TGTGCCACCGCGGACAGGGCAGCCTACGAGCAGTACTTC. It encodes CATADRAAYEQYF.

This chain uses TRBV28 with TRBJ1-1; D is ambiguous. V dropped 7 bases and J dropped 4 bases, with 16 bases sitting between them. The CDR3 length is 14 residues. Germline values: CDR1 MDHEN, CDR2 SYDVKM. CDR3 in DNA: TGTGCCAGCATTACCCCTGGGCGGGGCACTGAAGCTTTCTTT. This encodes CASITPGRGTEAFF.